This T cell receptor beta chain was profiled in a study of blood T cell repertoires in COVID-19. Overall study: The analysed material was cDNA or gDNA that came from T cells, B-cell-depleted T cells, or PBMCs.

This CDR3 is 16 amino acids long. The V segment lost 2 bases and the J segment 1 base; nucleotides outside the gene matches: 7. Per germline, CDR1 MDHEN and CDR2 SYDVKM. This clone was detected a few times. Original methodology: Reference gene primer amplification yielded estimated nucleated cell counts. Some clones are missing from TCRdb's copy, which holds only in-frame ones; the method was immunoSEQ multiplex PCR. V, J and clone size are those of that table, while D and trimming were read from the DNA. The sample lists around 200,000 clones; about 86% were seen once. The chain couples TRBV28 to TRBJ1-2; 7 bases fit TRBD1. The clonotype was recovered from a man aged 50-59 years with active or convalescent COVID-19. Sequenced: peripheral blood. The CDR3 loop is CASSLLGDSFNYGYTF. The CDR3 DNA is TGTGCCAGCAGTTTACTTGGGGACAGTTTTAACTATGGCTACACCTTC.